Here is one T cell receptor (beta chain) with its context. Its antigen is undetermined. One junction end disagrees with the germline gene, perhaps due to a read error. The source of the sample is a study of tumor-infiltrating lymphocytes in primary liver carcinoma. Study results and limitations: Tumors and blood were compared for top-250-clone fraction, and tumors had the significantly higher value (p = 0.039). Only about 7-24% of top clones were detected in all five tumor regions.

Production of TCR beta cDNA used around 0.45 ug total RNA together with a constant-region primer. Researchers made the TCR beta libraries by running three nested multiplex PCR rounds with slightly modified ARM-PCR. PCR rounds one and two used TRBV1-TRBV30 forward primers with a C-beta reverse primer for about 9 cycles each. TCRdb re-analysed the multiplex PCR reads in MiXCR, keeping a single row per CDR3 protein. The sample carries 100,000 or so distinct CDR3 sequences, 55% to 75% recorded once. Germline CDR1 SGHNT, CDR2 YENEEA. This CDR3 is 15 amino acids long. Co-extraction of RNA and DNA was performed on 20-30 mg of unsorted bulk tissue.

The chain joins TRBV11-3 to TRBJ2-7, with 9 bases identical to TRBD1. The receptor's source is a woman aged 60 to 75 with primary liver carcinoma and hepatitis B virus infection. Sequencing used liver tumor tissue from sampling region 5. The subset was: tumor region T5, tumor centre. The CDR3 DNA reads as TGTGCAAGCAGCCACGGAACAGGGGGCAACTACGAGCAGTACTTC. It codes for CASSHGTGGNYEQYF. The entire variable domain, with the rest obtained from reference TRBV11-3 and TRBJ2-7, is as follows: EAGVVQSPRYKIIEKKQPVAFWCNPISGHNTLYWYLQNLGQGPELLIRYENEEAVDDSQLPKDRFSAERLKGVDSTLKIQPAELGDSAVYLCASSHGTGGNYEQYFGPGTRLTVT.